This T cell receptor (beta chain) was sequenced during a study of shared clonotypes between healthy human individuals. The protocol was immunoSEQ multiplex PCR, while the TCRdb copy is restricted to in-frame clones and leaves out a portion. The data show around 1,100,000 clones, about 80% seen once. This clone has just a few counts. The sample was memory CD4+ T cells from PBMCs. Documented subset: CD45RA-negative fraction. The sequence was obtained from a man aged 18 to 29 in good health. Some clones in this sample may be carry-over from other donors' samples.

In DNA, the CDR3 is TGTGCCAGCAGCTTAGTAAGACAGGGGCACCAAGAGACCCAGTACTTC. Translated: CASSLVRQGHQETQYF. The gene calls are TRBV11-2 and TRBJ2-5, with 8 bases identical to TRBD1. Germline loops: CDR1 SGHAT, CDR2 FQNNGV. Germline trimming cut 1 base from V and 0 bases from J; bases unmatched to any gene: 4. The CDR3 length is 16 residues.